This T cell receptor beta chain was profiled in a study of memory CD8 T cells in hepatitis C reinfection (dated by TCRdb to the late 2010s). Broadly, across the study: Among the donors, a few cleared two back-to-back HCV infections on their own, whereas two got rid of a primary infection but ended up chronically infected after reinfection. An HCV reinfection was defined as a positive HCV RNA test that came after two negative tests taken at least 60 days apart. Peak reinfection samples were collected 3 to 8 weeks after reinfection was detected. The study tracked the TCR beta repertoire of virus-specific CD8 T cells longitudinally across an HCV reinfection episode in roughly 5 donors. Four to six reinfection cases with stored pre-reinfection samples were identified between 2009 and 2012. In the reinfection study, participants who had resolved a prior HCV infection were followed every 3 months. The peak reinfection time point was selected on the basis of previously published longitudinal tetramer+ CD8 T cell frequency data.

Findings and caveats that apply to the study as a whole: Because only a handful of donors were included, definitive conclusions about public clonotypes linked to secondary clearance could not be reached by the study.

The method was the immunoSEQ multiplex PCR assay. Genomic DNA was extracted from the sorted cells, and the TCR beta V, D and J regions were sequenced using the automated high-throughput method of Adaptive Biotechnologies. A two-step, bias-controlled multiplex PCR was used to amplify CDR3 regions. Amplified TCR beta libraries were sequenced on an Illumina instrument. On the study's bioinformatics: Demultiplexed reads were processed to reduce amplification and sequencing bias, and CDR3 sequences were assigned to gene families using the IMGT database. ImmunoSEQ software version 2.0 was used to analyze the repertoire data. Out-of-frame sequences and sequences containing stop codons in the CDR3 were removed from the clonotype lists. Clonotypes below 0.01% frequency were excluded because they corresponded to less than one cell. Richness was computed as observed richness divided by input cell number, and evenness as Shannon entropy divided by log observed richness. To measure repertoire diversity and how similar the repertoire was between time points, Simpson diversity and Morisita-Horn overlap indices were applied. Clonotypes were sorted into dominant (>1%), sub-dominant (0.5-0.99%), low abundance (0.1-0.49%) or lowest abundance (<0.1%) groups. For the germline index, total nucleotide additions were subtracted from total CDR3 length, and that difference was then divided by total CDR3 length. TCRdb's version of the immuneACCESS table is confined to in-frame rearrangements and falls short of the full clone set. An unresolved V gene accounts for under half of the shortfall where checked; the remainder is of unknown origin. The V and J calls and the clone size are those of that table, but D and trimming were determined from the DNA. The sample has roughly 43,000 clones on record, 88% of them singletons. In total, the top ten clones hold around 1.2% of the sample.

According to the germline V gene (reference sequence), CDR1 reads MNHEY and CDR2 reads SMNVEV. The CDR3 contains 18 residues, cysteine and phenylalanine counted. Kept here is only the CDR3 DNA, which spans 54 bases and is read in frame from base 1. The sample's time point label is to be understood as: peak reinfection, 3 to 8 weeks after reinfection detection. Sorted cells were sequenced directly ex vivo, without in vitro expansion prior to TCR sequencing. The donors were people who inject drugs and were enrolled in Canada's Montreal Acute Hepatitis C Cohort Study (HEPCO). As controls, total naive CD8 T cells, sorted as viable CD3+ CD8+ CD45RO-, were obtained from a couple of donors at each of the three reinfection time points. Before sorting, cryopreserved peripheral blood mononuclear cells were thawed and used as the source for purifying CD8 T cells. Negative selection with the MACS CD8+ T cell Isolation Kit was used to enrich CD8 T cells. Cell sorting was done on a BD FACSAria II sorter with FACSDiva software, and data were analyzed with FlowJo.

A word on this clone: Its antigen is still unknown. A read error may produce the germline difference seen at one junction end.

Sequenced material: naive CD8+ T cells sorted from blood. This specimen's cell subset or site label, interpreted: total naive CD8+CD45RO- T cells. The sequence was obtained from a man between 18 and 35 years old with hepatitis C virus infection. The V and J segments used are TRBV27 and TRBJ2-1, and perhaps TRBD1 as D gene, on 6 matching bases. The nucleotide sequence reads as follows: TGTGCCGGCAGTTTATTATCCCCACAGGGTTCTTTCTACAATGAGCAGTTCTTC. It translates as CAGSLLSPQGSFYNEQFF.